This section outlines one T cell receptor (beta chain) sequence together with its context. Per the original data handling: The authors estimated nucleated cell counts from reference gene primer amplification. Some clones are missing from TCRdb's copy, which holds only in-frame ones; the method was immunoSEQ multiplex PCR. V, J and clone size were drawn from that table, and D and trimming were deduced from the DNA. The sample contains 200,000 or so clones, 86% of which appear only once. This entry is derived from a study of blood T cell repertoires in COVID-19. Study in general: T cells, B-cell-depleted T cells, or PBMCs supplied cDNA or gDNA.

The sequence was obtained from a woman aged 70-85 years with acute or convalescent COVID-19. Sequencing was done on a sample of peripheral blood.

CDR3 coding DNA: TGCGCCAGCAGCTTGGGGGGGCTGGTTGAAAAACTGTTTTTT. It encodes CASSLGGLVEKLFF. The chain uses TRBV5-1 and TRBJ1-4; TRBD1 is a possible D gene (6 bases). V was cut by 0 bases and J by 7 bases, with 10 bases left in between. The CDR3 consists of 14 residues. Germline V gene lookup returns CDR1 SGHRS and CDR2 YFSETQ.